A single sample gave rise to the 7 T cell receptor beta chains below, sequenced in a study of T cell responses to AZD1222 COVID-19 vaccine. TCRdb keeps only in-frame clones here, not all; method: immunoSEQ multiplex PCR. The table lists about 160,000 clones, more than 85% of them singletons. This sample comprised peripheral blood, obtained 28 days after the second AZD1222 dose. The origin of the receptors is an adult who received the AZD1222 COVID-19 vaccine.

This chain joins TRBV9 and TRBJ2-2; TRBD2 is a possible D gene (6 bases). V was cut by 7 bases and J by 6 bases, with 16 bases left in between. The CDR3 loop spans 14 amino acids. In germline, CDR1 is SGDLS, CDR2 YYNGEE. CDR3: CASAREGVPGELFF. For the CDR3, the DNA is TGTGCCAGCGCGCGGGAAGGGGTGCCCGGGGAGCTGTTTTTT. The variable domain in full, completed from reference TRBV9 and TRBJ2-2, reads DSGVTQTPKHLITATGQRVTLRCSPRSGDLSVYWYQQSLDQGLQFLIQYYNGEERAKGNILERFSAQQFPDLHSELNLSSLELGDSALYFCASAREGVPGELFFGEGSRLTVL.

In its sample, this clone was seen once. J is TRBJ2-3 and V is TRBV9; D is ambiguous. The CDR3 has 12 residues. Trimming took off 4 bases at V and 4 bases at J, with 7 bases between the two ends. Germline assignment: CDR1 SGDLS and CDR2 YYNGEE. CDR3 sequence: CASSRVSDTQYF. DNA for the CDR3: TGTGCCAGCAGCAGGGTATCAGATACGCAGTATTTT. The full variable domain, its missing parts supplied by reference TRBV9 and TRBJ2-3, is DSGVTQTPKHLITATGQRVTLRCSPRSGDLSVYWYQQSLDQGLQFLIQYYNGEERAKGNILERFSAQQFPDLHSELNLSSLELGDSALYFCASSRVSDTQYFGPGTRLTVL.

The gene calls are TRBV18 and TRBJ1-6; weak D call: TRBD1 (5 bases). The germline V gene has CDR1 KGHSH and CDR2 LQKENI. This CDR3 has 15 amino acids. Trimming took 4 bases from V and 5 from J, leaving 12 bases between them. The CDR3 sequence: CASSLGQGNNSPLHF. In nucleotides, the CDR3 is TGTGCCAGCTCACTTGGACAAGGGAATAATTCACCCCTCCACTTT.

This chain links TRBV7-9 with TRBJ1-1, with 8 bases aligning to TRBD1. Germline V gene data show CDR1 as SEHNR and CDR2 as FQNEAQ (reference sequence). The CDR3 is made up of 13 amino acids. V shed 2 bases, J shed 4 bases, and the junction held 0 bases outside the gene matches. The CDR3 protein is CASSLTGGTEAFF. CDR3 nucleotide sequence: TGTGCCAGCAGCTTAACAGGGGGCACTGAAGCTTTCTTT.

The chain couples TRBV2 to TRBJ1-1, with a weak D call TRBD1 (6 bases). This CDR3 contains 14 residues. Trimming took 5 bases from V and 5 from J, leaving 15 bases between them. The germline CDR1 and CDR2 sequences are SNHLY and FYNNEI. Written as DNA, the CDR3 is TGTGCCAGCAGTTACAATCAGGGGAGGACTGAAGCTTTCTTT. Translation: CASSYNQGRTEAFF.

The chain couples TRBV9 to TRBJ1-2; D gene uncertain. CDR3 length: 14 residues. Germline CDR1 reads SGDLS; CDR2 reads YYNGEE. Trimming cost V 0 bases and J 1 base, with 7 bases left between them. CDR3 loop: CASSVEVGNYGYTF. The CDR3 DNA reads TGTGCCAGCAGCGTAGAGGTGGGTAACTATGGCTACACCTTC. The full variable domain, completed using reference TRBV9 and TRBJ1-2, is DSGVTQTPKHLITATGQRVTLRCSPRSGDLSVYWYQQSLDQGLQFLIQYYNGEERAKGNILERFSAQQFPDLHSELNLSSLELGDSALYFCASSVEVGNYGYTFGSGTRLTVV.

V and J are TRBV11-3 and TRBJ1-6; unclear D gene. V lost 6 bases and J 7 bases, leaving 13 bases between the germline ends. In germline, CDR1 is SGHNT, CDR2 YENEEA. CDR3 length: 14 residues. The DNA of the CDR3 is TGTGCCAGCAGTGAGAGACGGGAAAATTCACCCCTCCACTTT. Translating gives CASSERRENSPLHF.